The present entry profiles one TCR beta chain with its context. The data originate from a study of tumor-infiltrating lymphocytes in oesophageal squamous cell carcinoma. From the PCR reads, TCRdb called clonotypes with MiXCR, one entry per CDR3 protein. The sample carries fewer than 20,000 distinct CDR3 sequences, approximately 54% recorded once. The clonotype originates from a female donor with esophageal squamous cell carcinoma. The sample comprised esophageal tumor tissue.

The CDR3 reads CASSLGLAGYNEQFF. The CDR3 DNA is TGTGCCAGCAGCCTCGGACTAGCGGGGTACAATGAGCAGTTCTTC. This chain links TRBV6-1 with TRBJ2-5; 12 bases agree with TRBD2. The J call may be incorrect, as the DNA end agrees better with TRBJ2-1. The CDR3 is 15 amino acids. The germline V gene has CDR1 MNHNS and CDR2 SASEGT.